This T cell receptor beta chain was obtained from a study of T cell repertoires in cytomegalovirus infection. Whole-study results and caveats: CMV-specific TCR beta clonotypes restricted by HLA-C dominated the ex vivo response.

TCRdb reanalysed the reads using MiXCR and keeps one entry per CDR3 protein. The sample includes about half a million distinct CDR3 sequences, around 35% of them seen just once. Trimming cost V 6 bases and J 0 bases; bases outside gene matches: 1. Germline V gives CDR1 LNHDA, CDR2 SQIVND (reference sequence). This CDR3 region has 14 residues. Notes on this clonotype: The antigen is unknown.

The sequencing used cultured PBMCs, collected from culture after CMV antigen stimulation. The chain uses TRBV19 and TRBJ2-2; TRBD1 aligns across 7 bases. The clonotype originates from a human donor in good health (CMV status not recorded). Some clones in this sample may be carry-over from other donors' samples. CDR3 in DNA: TGTGCCAGTAGAACAGGGGCGAACACCGGGGAGCTGTTTTTT. Translation gives CASRTGANTGELFF. Based on the CDR3 plus reference TRBV19 and TRBJ2-2, the full variable domain is DGGITQSPKYLFRKEGQNVTLSCEQNLNHDAMYWYRQDPGQGLRLIYYSQIVNDFQKGDIAEGYSVSREKKESFPLTVTSAQKNPTAFYLCASRTGANTGELFFGEGSRLTVL.